This TCR beta chain was captured in a study of PD-1 blockade in mismatch repair-deficient tumors. Assay: immunoSEQ multiplex PCR; the TCRdb copy retains only in-frame clones and omits some. The sample yields about 25,000 clones, roughly 80% seen once. This CDR3 has 11 amino acids. The V end lost 2 bases, the J end lost 7 bases, and 9 bases lay between the germline ends. Germline V gene data show CDR1 as DFQATT and CDR2 as SNEGSKA (reference sequence). This chain links TRBV20-1 with TRBJ2-7, with D perhaps TRBD2 (5 bases). Here the sequenced sample was PBMCs, taken before pembrolizumab treatment. This receptor was taken from an adult with mismatch repair-deficient cancer. The CDR3 loop reads CSARPRLEQYF. DNA for the CDR3: TGCAGTGCTAGACCTCGACTAGAGCAGTACTTC.